Below, 22 T cell receptor beta chains from the same sample are listed, as sequenced in a study of shared clonotypes between healthy human individuals. Clones were read by immunoSEQ multiplex PCR, and TCRdb kept only the in-frame ones, dropping some. The sample lists roughly 1,600,000 clones; approximately 98.5% were seen once. Material: naive CD4+ T cells sorted from blood. Subset denoted: CD45RA+ positively selected. The receptors originated from a man aged 25 to 45 in good health.

CDR3 region: CASSFRSSYEQYF. CDR3 coding DNA: TGTGCCAGCTCTTTCCGTTCCTCCTACGAGCAGTACTTC. V is TRBV18 and J is TRBJ2-7; D unclear. CDR1 is KGHSH, CDR2 LQKENI, per germline. CDR3 length: 13 amino acids. The V gene lost 6 bases and the J gene lost 0 bases, with 9 bases spanning the gap. The variable domain in full, completed from reference TRBV18 and TRBJ2-7, reads NAGVMQNPRHLVRRRGQEARLRCSPMKGHSHVYWYRQLPEEGLKFMVYLQKENIIDESGMPKERFSAEFPKEGPSILRIQQVVRGDSAAYFCASSFRSSYEQYFGPGTRLTVT.

This clone was detected only once. The chain carries TRBV5-4 and TRBJ2-5; D gene uncertain. CDR1 is SGHNT and CDR2 is YYREEE in the germline V gene (reference sequence). CDR3 length: 15 amino acids. V was trimmed by 4 bases and J by 5 bases, leaving 18 bases between them. The CDR3 nucleotides are TGTGCCAGCAGCGTGGGATCTCAGCTGGGGGAGACCCAGTACTTC. Its translation is CASSVGSQLGETQYF. Based on the CDR3 plus reference TRBV5-4 and TRBJ2-5, the full variable domain is ETGVTQSPTHLIKTRGQQVTLRCSSQSGHNTVSWYQQALGQGPQFIFQYYREEENGRGNFPPRFSGLQFPNYSSELNVNALELDDSALYLCASSVGSQLGETQYFGPGTRLLVL.

The V call is TRBV28, the J call TRBJ2-1; 10 nucleotides align to TRBD2. The CDR3 has 14 amino acids. CDR1 MDHEN and CDR2 SYDVKM come from the germline V gene. The J segment lost 8 bases and the V segment lost 7 bases, leaving 8 bases of the junction unmatched. The CDR3 sequence: CASNSGRSQDEQFF. CDR3 DNA sequence: TGTGCCAGCAATAGCGGGAGGTCCCAGGATGAGCAGTTCTTC.

This CDR3 is CASSVRRGNTEAFF. The CDR3 DNA reads TGTGCCAGCAGTGTGCGCCGGGGGAACACTGAAGCTTTCTTT. The V call is TRBV6-5, the J call TRBJ1-1, with D unresolved. V lost 5 bases to trimming and J lost 1 base, with 11 bases between them. This CDR3 region has 14 residues. Germline loops: CDR1 MNHEY, CDR2 SVGAGI.

The chain combines TRBV9 with TRBJ1-1, with D possibly being TRBD1 (6 bases). Trimming left V 2 bases short and J 4 bases short, with 12 bases between. The CDR3 consists of 14 residues. Germline CDR1 SGDLS, CDR2 YYNGEE. CDR3 nucleotides: TGTGCCAGCAGCGTCACAGGGTTGGGCACTGAAGCTTTCTTT. Amino acid sequence: CASSVTGLGTEAFF.

V gene TRBV30 combines with J gene TRBJ1-2, with D possibly being TRBD1 (6 bases). CDR1 is GTSNPN and CDR2 is SVGIG in the germline V gene (reference sequence). The CDR3 contains 11 residues. V dropped 6 bases and J dropped 12 bases, with 17 bases sitting between them. In DNA form, the CDR3 reads TGTGCCTGCTCCGGGCCAGGGGTTGACACCTTC. It translates to CACSGPGVDTF.

J is TRBJ2-3 and V is TRBV4-3, with 8 nucleotides matching TRBD2. The germline CDR1 and CDR2 sequences are LGHNA and YSLEER. V lost 0 bases to trimming and J lost 1 base; unmatched junction nucleotides: 3. CDR3 size: 16 residues. The CDR3 sequence is CASSQDYSGGTDTQYF. The CDR3 DNA sequence: TGCGCCAGCAGCCAAGACTATAGCGGGGGCACAGATACGCAGTATTTT.

The CDR3 DNA follows: TGTGCCAGCTCACCATCCCGGGCGAGCTCCTACGAGCAGTACTTC. Its translation is CASSPSRASSYEQYF. The chain has TRBV18 and TRBJ2-7; unclear D gene. The germline CDR1 and CDR2 sequences are KGHSH and LQKENI. Trimming took 2 bases from V and 0 from J, leaving 11 bases between them. The CDR3 sequence is 15 residues long. The full variable domain, with the rest looked up from reference TRBV18 and TRBJ2-7, is NAGVMQNPRHLVRRRGQEARLRCSPMKGHSHVYWYRQLPEEGLKFMVYLQKENIIDESGMPKERFSAEFPKEGPSILRIQQVVRGDSAAYFCASSPSRASSYEQYFGPGTRLTVT.

The CDR3 loop reads CASSSRASSYEQYF. CDR3 nucleotides: TGTGCCAGCTCGTCCAGGGCGAGCTCCTACGAGCAGTACTTC. The chain has TRBV6-1 and TRBJ2-7, with D perhaps TRBD1 (5 bases). Germline CDR1 and CDR2: MNHNS and SASEGT. The ends were cut back, 8 bases at V and 0 bases at J, with 14 bases in the middle. This CDR3 contains 14 residues.

This chain connects TRBV27 to TRBJ2-5; D gene unclear. The CDR3 length is 10 residues. Trimming removed 8 bases from V and 2 bases from J, with 3 bases in between. Germline V gene sequence: CDR1 MNHEY, CDR2 SMNVEV (reference sequence). The CDR3 here is CASLQETQYF. DNA of the CDR3: TGTGCCAGCCTACAAGAGACCCAGTACTTC.

The V and J genes are TRBV7-9 and TRBJ2-1, with a tentative D call TRBD1 (5 bases). The germline CDR1 and CDR2 sequences are SEHNR and FQNEAQ (reference sequence). Between the trimmed V and J ends, which lost 5 bases and 5 bases, there was a span of 13 bases. This CDR3 comprises 14 residues. In DNA, the CDR3 is TGTGCCAGCAGCCCGCGAGTGGGGCACAATGAGCAGTTCTTC. This codes for CASSPRVGHNEQFF.

The rearrangement uses TRBV7-8 and TRBJ2-2; D ambiguous. Per the germline V gene, CDR1 is SGHVS and CDR2 is FQNEAQ. The CDR3 length is 17 residues. V was clipped by 5 bases and J by 5 bases, with 21 bases between them. The CDR3 sequence: CASSHRPGSPATGELFF. In nucleotides, the CDR3 is TGTGCCAGCAGCCACCGACCTGGGTCCCCCGCGACCGGGGAGCTGTTTTTT. Using reference TRBV7-8 and TRBJ2-2 for the parts outside the CDR3, the full variable domain is GAGVSQSPRYKVAKRGQDVALRCDPISGHVSLFWYQQALGQGPEFLTYFQNEAQLDKSGLPSDRFFAERPEGSVSTLKIQRTQQEDSAVYLCASSHRPGSPATGELFFGEGSRLTVL.

The chain recombines TRBV9 with TRBJ2-7, with D possibly being TRBD1 or TRBD2 (6 bases each). Germline V gives CDR1 SGDLS, CDR2 YYNGEE. The germline V and J ends were trimmed by 4 bases and 4 bases, with 18 bases remaining between them. The CDR3 consists of 15 residues. The chain's CDR3 is CASSKGGGQPYEQYF. CDR3 DNA sequence: TGTGCCAGCAGCAAGGGGGGAGGACAGCCGTACGAGCAGTACTTC. Full variable domain (remainder filled in from reference TRBV9 and TRBJ2-7): DSGVTQTPKHLITATGQRVTLRCSPRSGDLSVYWYQQSLDQGLQFLIQYYNGEERAKGNILERFSAQQFPDLHSELNLSSLELGDSALYFCASSKGGGQPYEQYFGPGTRLTVT.

V and J are TRBV11-1 and TRBJ2-3; 8 bases agree with TRBD1. The CDR3 is made up of 16 amino acids. CDR1 is SGHAT and CDR2 is FQDESV in the germline V gene (reference sequence). V dropped 5 bases and J dropped 4; count of bases not matched to a gene: 11. CDR3 DNA: TGTGCCAGCAGCATCTGGGGCAGGGGGCTCCCAGATACGCAGTATTTT. Translation: CASSIWGRGLPDTQYF. The full variable domain, with the rest looked up from reference TRBV11-1 and TRBJ2-3, is EAEVAQSPRYKITEKSQAVAFWCDPISGHATLYWYRQILGQGPELLVQFQDESVVDDSQLPKDRFSAERLKGVDSTLKIQPAELGDSAMYLCASSIWGRGLPDTQYFGPGTRLTVL.

J is TRBJ2-3 and V is TRBV7-2; 13 bases match TRBD2. V shed 5 bases and J 2 bases; nucleotides not matched to a gene: 4. The CDR3 covers 16 residues. Germline CDR1 reads SGHTA; CDR2 reads FQGNSA. CDR3 in DNA: TGTGCCAGCAGCGTACTAGCGGGAGGGCCCACAGATACGCAGTATTTT. Its translation: CASSVLAGGPTDTQYF.

The chain joins TRBV5-4 to TRBJ2-2, with 7 positions matching TRBD2. CDR3 length equals 16 residues. Germline loops: CDR1 SGHNT, CDR2 YYREEE (reference sequence). V shed 2 bases and J 7 bases; nucleotides not matched to a gene: 11. DNA for the CDR3: TGTGCCAGCAGCTTTCCCAGCGGGAATTCTAGCGGGGAGCTGTTTTTT. This gives the protein CASSFPSGNSSGELFF.

The chain has TRBV11-2 and TRBJ2-2, with D possibly being TRBD1 (5 bases). Deletions cut 7 bases from V and 1 base from J, with 19 bases between. The germline V gene encodes CDR1 SGHAT and CDR2 FQNNGV. The CDR3 is 17 amino acids. CDR3 coding DNA: TGTGCCAGCAATCAGCCTTTAAGACAGAAGAACACCGGGGAGCTGTTTTTT. Encoded protein: CASNQPLRQKNTGELFF.

With respect to this clone: Different DNA sequences within this sample yield the same CDR3. The CDR3 bases are TGTGCCAGCAGCTATAGCTCCTACGAGCAGTACTTC. Protein: CASSYSSYEQYF. The chain has TRBV2 and TRBJ2-7; D unclear. CDR1 is SNHLY, CDR2 FYNNEI, per germline. The V end was cut by 6 bases, the J end by 0 bases, with 6 bases between. The CDR3 length is 12 residues.

The gene calls are TRBV28 and TRBJ1-5; no definite D call. The germline V and J ends were trimmed by 1 base and 10 bases, with 14 bases remaining between them. Germline CDR1 MDHEN, CDR2 SYDVKM. The CDR3 runs to 14 residues. CDR3 in DNA: TGTGCCAGCAGTTTATCTCGGTTTGATACACCCCAGCATTTT. It encodes CASSLSRFDTPQHF.

V usage is TRBV19 and J usage is TRBJ1-2; D is undetermined. V was pared by 3 bases and J by 7 bases, with 18 bases between. This CDR3 is built from 15 residues. Germline V lookup: CDR1 LNHDA, CDR2 SQIVND (reference sequence). The CDR3 sequence is CASSIRSGPGFGYTF. The CDR3 DNA reads as TGTGCCAGTAGTATCAGGAGCGGGCCCGGATTTGGCTACACCTTC.

This clone has a single count. The chain has TRBV19 and TRBJ2-2; no clear D gene. Trimming cost V 4 bases and J 0 bases, with 6 bases left between them. The CDR3 length is 14 residues. CDR1 is LNHDA and CDR2 is SQIVND in the germline V gene (reference sequence). The CDR3: CASSTAPNTGELFF. CDR3 bases: TGTGCCAGTAGTACCGCCCCGAACACCGGGGAGCTGTTTTTT. The entire variable domain, with the rest obtained from reference TRBV19 and TRBJ2-2, is as follows: DGGITQSPKYLFRKEGQNVTLSCEQNLNHDAMYWYRQDPGQGLRLIYYSQIVNDFQKGDIAEGYSVSREKKESFPLTVTSAQKNPTAFYLCASSTAPNTGELFFGEGSRLTVL.

The CDR3 nucleotides are TGTGCCAGTCAGAGATACACTGAAGCTTTCTTT. The encoded protein is CASQRYTEAFF. J is TRBJ1-1 and V is TRBV7-2; no reliable D call. Germline V gene sequence: CDR1 SGHTA, CDR2 FQGNSA. V lost 9 bases to trimming and J lost 3 bases, with 8 bases between them. The CDR3 is 11 amino acids. Combining the CDR3 with reference TRBV7-2 and TRBJ1-1 gives the whole variable domain GAGVSQSPSNKVTEKGKDVELRCDPISGHTALYWYRQSLGQGLEFLIYFQGNSAPDKSGLPSDRFSAERTGGSVSTLTIQRTQQEDSAVYLCASQRYTEAFFGQGTRLTVV.